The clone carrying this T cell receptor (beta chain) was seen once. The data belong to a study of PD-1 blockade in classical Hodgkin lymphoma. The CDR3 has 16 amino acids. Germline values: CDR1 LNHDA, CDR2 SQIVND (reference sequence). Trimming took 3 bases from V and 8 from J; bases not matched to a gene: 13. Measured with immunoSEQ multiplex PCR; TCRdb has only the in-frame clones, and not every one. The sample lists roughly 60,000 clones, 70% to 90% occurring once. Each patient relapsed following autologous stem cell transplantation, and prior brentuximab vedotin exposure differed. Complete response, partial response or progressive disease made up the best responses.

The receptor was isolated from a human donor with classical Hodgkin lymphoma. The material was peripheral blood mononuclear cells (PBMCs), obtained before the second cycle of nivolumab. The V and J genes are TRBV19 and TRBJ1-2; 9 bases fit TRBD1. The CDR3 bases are TGTGCCAGTAGTATCTTAATCGGACAGGGGACGGGAGGCTACACCTTC. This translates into CASSILIGQGTGGYTF.